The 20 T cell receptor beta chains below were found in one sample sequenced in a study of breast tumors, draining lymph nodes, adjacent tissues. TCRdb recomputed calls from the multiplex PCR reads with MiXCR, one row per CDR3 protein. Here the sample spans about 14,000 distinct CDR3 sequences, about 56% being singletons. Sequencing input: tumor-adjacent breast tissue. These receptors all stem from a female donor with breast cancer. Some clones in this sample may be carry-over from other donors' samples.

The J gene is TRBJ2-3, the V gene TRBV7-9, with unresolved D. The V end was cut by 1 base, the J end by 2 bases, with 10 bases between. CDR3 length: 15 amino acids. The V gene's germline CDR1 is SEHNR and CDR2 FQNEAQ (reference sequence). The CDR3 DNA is TGTGCCAGCAGCTTAGTTCCCGGAAACACAGATACGCAGTATTTT. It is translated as CASSLVPGNTDTQYF.

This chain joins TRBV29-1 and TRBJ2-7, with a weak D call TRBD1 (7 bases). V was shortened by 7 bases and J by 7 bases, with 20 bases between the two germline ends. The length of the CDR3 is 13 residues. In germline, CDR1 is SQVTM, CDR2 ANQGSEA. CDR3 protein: CSGLRGDLREQYF. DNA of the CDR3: TGCAGCGGACTCAGGGGGGATCTACGGGAGCAGTACTTC.

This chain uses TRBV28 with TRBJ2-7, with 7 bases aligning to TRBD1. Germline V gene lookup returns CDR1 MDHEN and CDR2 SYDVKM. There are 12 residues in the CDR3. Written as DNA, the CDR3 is TGTGCTTCTTCGACAGGGCCCTACGAGCAGTACTTC. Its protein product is CASSTGPYEQYF.

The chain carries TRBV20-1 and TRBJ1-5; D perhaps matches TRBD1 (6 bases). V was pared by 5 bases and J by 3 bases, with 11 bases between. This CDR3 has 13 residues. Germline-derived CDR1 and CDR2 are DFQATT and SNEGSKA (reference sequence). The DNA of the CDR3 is TGCAGTGCTCCCGACAGGATCAATCAGCCCCAGCATTTT. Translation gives CSAPDRINQPQHF.

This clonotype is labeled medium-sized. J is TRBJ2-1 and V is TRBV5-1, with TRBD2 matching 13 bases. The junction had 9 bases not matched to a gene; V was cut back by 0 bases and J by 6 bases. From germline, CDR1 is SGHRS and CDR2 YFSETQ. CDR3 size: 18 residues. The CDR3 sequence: CASSLGLAGGQGSNEQFF. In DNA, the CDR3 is TGCGCCAGCAGCTTGGGACTAGCGGGAGGCCAGGGGTCCAATGAGCAGTTCTTC.

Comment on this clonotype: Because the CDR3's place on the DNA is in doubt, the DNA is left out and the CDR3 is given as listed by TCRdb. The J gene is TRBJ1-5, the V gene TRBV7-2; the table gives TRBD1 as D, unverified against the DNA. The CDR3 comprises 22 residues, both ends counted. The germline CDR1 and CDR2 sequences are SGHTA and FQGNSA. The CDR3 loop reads CASSFYICSAIPPGSSNQPQHF.

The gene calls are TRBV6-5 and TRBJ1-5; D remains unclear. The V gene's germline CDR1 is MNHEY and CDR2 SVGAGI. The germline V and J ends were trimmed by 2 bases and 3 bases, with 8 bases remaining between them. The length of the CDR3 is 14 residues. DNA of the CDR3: TGTGCCAGCAGTTACCGGCGGGACAATCAGCCCCAGCATTTT. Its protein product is CASSYRRDNQPQHF.

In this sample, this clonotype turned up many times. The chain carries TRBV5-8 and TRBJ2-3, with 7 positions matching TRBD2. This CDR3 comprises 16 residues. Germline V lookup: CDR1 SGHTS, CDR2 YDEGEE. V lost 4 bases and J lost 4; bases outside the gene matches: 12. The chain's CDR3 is CASSLNREVGPDTQYF. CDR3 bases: TGTGCCAGCAGCCTGAATCGGGAGGTTGGCCCAGATACGCAGTATTTT.

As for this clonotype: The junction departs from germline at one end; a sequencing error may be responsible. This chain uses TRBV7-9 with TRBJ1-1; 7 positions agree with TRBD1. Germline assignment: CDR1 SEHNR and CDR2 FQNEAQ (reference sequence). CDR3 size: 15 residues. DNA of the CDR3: TGTGTCAGCAGCTTAGGGGGACAGAGAGCCACTGGAGCTTTCTTT. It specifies CVSSLGGQRATGAFF.

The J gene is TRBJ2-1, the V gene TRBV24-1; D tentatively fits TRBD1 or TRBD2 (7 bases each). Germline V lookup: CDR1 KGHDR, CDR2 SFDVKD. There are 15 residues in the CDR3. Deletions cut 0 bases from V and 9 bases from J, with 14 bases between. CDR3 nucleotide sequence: TGTGCCACCAGTGATTTGTTGGGAGGGGGCACTGAGCAGTTCTTC. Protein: CATSDLLGGGTEQFF.

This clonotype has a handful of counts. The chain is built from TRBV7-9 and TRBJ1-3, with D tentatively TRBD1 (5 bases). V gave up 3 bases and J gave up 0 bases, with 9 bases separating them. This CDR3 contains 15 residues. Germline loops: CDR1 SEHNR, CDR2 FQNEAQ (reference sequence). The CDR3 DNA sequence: TGTGCCAGCAGCTTCGGGGGGGTCTCTGGAAACACCATATATTTT. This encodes CASSFGGVSGNTIYF.

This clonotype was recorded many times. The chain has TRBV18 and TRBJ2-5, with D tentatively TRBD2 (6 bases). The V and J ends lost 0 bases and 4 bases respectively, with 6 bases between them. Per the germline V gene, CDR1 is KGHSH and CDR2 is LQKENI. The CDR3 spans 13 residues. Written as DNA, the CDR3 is TGTGCCAGCTCACCACCGGGGGGAGAGACCCAGTACTTC. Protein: CASSPPGGETQYF.

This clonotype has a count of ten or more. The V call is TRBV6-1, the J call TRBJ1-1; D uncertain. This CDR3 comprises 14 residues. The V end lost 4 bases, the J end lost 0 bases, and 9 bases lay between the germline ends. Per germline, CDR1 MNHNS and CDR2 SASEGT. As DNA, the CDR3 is TGTGCCAGCAGTGGAGCGGGCCTGAACACTGAAGCTTTCTTT. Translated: CASSGAGLNTEAFF.

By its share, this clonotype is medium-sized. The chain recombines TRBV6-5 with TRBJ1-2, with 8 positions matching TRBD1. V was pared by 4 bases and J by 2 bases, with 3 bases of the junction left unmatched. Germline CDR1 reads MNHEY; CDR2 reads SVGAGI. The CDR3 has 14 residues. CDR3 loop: CASSFRQGNYGYTF. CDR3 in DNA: TGTGCCAGCAGTTTCCGACAGGGGAACTATGGCTACACCTTC.

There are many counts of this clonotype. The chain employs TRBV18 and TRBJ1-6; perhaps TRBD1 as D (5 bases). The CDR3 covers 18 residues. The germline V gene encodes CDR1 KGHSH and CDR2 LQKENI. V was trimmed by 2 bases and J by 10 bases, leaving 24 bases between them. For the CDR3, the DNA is TGTGCCAGCTCACCAACAGGAAGGGCCCAGGGCAGTGGATCACCCCTCCACTTT. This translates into CASSPTGRAQGSGSPLHF.

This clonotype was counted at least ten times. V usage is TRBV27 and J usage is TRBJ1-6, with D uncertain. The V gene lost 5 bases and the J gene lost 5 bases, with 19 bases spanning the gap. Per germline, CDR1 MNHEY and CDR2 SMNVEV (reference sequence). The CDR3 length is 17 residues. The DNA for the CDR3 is TGTGCCAGCAGTCCAAACCGACGCATAAGGGATAATTCACCCCTCCACTTT. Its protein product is CASSPNRRIRDNSPLHF.

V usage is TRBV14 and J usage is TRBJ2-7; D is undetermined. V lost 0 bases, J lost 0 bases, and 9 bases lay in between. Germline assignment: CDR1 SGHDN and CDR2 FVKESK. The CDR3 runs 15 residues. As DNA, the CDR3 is TGTGCCAGCAGCCAAGACCCCAGGTCCTCCTACGAGCAGTACTTC. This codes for CASSQDPRSSYEQYF. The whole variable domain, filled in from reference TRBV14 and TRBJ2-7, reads EAGVTQFPSHSVIEKGQTVTLRCDPISGHDNLYWYRRVMGKEIKFLLHFVKESKQDESGMPNNRFLAERTGGTYSTLKVQPAELEDSGVYFCASSQDPRSSYEQYFGPGTRLTVT.

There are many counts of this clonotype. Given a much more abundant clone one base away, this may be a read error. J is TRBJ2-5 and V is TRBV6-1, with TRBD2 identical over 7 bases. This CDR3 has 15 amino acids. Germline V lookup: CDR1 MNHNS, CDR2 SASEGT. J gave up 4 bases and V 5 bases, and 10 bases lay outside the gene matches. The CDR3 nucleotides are TGTGCCAGCAGTCAACTCACTAGCGACCTAGAGACCCAGTACTTC. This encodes CASSQLTSDLETQYF.

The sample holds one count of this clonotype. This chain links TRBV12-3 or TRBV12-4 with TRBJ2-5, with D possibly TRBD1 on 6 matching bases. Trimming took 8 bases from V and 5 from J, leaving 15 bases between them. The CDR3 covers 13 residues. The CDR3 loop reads CASATGISETQYF. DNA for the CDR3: TGTGCCAGCGCAACAGGGATTTCGGAGACCCAGTACTTC.

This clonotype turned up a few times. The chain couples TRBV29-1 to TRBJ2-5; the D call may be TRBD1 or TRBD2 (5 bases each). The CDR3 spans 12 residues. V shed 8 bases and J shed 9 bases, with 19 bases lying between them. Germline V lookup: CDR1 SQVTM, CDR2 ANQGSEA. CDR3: CSNRDAGQSQYF. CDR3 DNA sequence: TGCAGCAACCGGGACGCCGGCCAGTCCCAGTACTTC.